This T cell receptor beta chain originates from a study of cytomegalovirus exposure and HLA in healthy donors. This clone was counted only a few times. Germline is not matched at one junction end, which may reflect a read error. The study ran its PCR with 60 Vbeta and 13 Jbeta primers. This table comes from immunoSEQ multiplex PCR, and its TCRdb copy is limited to in-frame clones, with some not included. The sample has about 93,000 clones, 78% seen once. Sequenced material: PBMCs. This clonotype originated in a woman aged 40 to 50 in good health and CMV-seronegative.

CDR3 sequence reads: CASSLEREGTQYF. The DNA of the CDR3 is TGTGCTAGCAGCTTAGAGCGGGAGGGGACCCAGTACTTC. The chain joins TRBV7-7 to TRBJ2-5, with 10 bases matching TRBD2. The germline gives CDR1 SSHAT, CDR2 FNYEAQ (reference sequence). The CDR3 is 13 residues long.